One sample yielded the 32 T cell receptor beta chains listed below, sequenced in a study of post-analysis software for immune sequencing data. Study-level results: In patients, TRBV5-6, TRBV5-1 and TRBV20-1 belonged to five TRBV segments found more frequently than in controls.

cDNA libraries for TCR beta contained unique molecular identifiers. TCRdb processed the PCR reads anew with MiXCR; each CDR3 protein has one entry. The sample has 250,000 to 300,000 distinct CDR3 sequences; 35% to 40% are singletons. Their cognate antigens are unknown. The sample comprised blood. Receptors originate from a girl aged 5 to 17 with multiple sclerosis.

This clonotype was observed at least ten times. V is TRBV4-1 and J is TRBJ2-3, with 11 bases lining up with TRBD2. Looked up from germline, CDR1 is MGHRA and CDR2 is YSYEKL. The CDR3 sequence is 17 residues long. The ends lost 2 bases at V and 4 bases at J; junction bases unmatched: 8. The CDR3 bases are TGCGCCAGCAGCCAAAAAGTTAGCGGGAGGGAGGCAGATACGCAGTATTTT. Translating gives CASSQKVSGREADTQYF.

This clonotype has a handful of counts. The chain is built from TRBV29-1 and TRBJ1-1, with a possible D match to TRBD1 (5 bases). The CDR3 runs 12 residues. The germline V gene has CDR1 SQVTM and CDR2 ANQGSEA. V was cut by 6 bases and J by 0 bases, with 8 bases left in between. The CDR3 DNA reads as TGCAGCGTGGGACGGTTGAACACTGAAGCTTTCTTT. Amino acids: CSVGRLNTEAFF. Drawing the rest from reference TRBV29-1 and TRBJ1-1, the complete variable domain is SAVISQKPSRDICQRGTSLTIQCQVDSQVTMMFWYRQQPGQSLTLIATANQGSEATYESGFVIDKFPISRPNLTFSTLTVSNMSPEDSSIYLCSVGRLNTEAFFGQGTRLTVV.

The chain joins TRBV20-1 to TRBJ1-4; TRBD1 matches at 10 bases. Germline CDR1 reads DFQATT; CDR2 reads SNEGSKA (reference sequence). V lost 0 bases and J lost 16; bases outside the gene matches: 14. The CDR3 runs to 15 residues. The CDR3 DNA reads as TGCAGTGCTAGAGAAACCCGGGACAGGGGAAACGAACGGTTTTTT. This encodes CSARETRDRGNERFF.

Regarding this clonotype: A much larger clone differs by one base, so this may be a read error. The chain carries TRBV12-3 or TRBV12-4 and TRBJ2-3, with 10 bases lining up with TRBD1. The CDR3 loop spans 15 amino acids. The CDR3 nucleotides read TGTGCCAGCAACAGGGACAGGGGACGAGCAGATGCGCAGTATTTT. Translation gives CASNRDRGRADAQYF.

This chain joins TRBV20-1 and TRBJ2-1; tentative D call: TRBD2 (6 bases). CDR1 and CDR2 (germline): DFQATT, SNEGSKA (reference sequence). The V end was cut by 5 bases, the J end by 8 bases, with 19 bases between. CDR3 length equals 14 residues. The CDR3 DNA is TGCAGTGCTTTCTCTTTAGGAGGGCGCGATGAGCAGTTCTTC. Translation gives CSAFSLGGRDEQFF.

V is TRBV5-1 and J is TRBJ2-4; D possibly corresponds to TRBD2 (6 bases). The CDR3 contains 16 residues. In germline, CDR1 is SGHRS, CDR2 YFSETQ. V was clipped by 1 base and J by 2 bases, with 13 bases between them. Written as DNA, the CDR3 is TGCGCCAGCAGCTTGTCTCCAGCGGGCCCCAAAAACATTCAGTACTTC. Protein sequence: CASSLSPAGPKNIQYF.

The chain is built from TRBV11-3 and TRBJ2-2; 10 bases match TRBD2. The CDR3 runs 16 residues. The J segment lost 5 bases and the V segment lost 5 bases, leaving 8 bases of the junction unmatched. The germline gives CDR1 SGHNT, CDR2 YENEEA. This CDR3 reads CASSPGTSETTGELFF. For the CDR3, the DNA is TGTGCCAGCAGCCCCGGGACTAGCGAAACAACCGGGGAGCTGTTTTTT.

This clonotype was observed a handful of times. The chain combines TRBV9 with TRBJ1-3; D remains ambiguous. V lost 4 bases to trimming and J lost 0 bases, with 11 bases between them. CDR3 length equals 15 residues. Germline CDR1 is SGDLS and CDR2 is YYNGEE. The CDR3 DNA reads TGTGCCAGCAGCCCTCGGGAGAGCTCTGGAAACACCATATATTTT. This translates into CASSPRESSGNTIYF. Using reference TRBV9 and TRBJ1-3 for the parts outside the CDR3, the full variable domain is DSGVTQTPKHLITATGQRVTLRCSPRSGDLSVYWYQQSLDQGLQFLIQYYNGEERAKGNILERFSAQQFPDLHSELNLSSLELGDSALYFCASSPRESSGNTIYFGEGSWLTVV.

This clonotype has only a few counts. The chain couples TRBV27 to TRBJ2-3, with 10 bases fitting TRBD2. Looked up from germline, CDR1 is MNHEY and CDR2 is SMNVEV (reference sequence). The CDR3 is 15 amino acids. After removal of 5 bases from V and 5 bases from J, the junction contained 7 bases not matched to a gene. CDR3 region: CASSLAGATLDTQYF. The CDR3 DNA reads TGTGCCAGCAGTCTAGCGGGGGCAACCTTAGATACGCAGTATTTT.

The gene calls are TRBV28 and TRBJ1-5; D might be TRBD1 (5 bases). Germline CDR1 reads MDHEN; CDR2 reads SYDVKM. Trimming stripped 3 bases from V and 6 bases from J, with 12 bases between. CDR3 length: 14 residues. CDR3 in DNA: TGTGCCAGCAGTTTCCGGGGCGGGGGTCAGCCCCAGCATTTT. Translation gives CASSFRGGGQPQHF.

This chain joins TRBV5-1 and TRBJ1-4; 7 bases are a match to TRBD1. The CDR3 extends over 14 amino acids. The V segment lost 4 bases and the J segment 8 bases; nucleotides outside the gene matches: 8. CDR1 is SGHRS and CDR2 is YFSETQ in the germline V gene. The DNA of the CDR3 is TGCGCCAGCAGCCAGACAGGGTTGAACGAAAAACTGTTTTTT. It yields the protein CASSQTGLNEKLFF. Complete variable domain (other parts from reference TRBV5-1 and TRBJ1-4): KAGVTQTPRYLIKTRGQQVTLSCSPISGHRSVSWYQQTPGQGLQFLFEYFSETQRNKGNFPGRFSGRQFSNSRSEMNVSTLELGDSALYLCASSQTGLNEKLFFGSGTQLSVL.

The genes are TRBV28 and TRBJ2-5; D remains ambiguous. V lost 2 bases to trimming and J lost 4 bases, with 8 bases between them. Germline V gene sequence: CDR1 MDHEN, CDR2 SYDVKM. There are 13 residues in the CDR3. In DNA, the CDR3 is TGTGCCAGCAGTTTAGAGTACCCAGAGACCCAGTACTTC. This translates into CASSLEYPETQYF.

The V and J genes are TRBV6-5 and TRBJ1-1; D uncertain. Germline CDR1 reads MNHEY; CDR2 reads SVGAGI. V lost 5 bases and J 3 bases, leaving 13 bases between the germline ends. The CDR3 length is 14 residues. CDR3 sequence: CASSRPSGDTEAFF. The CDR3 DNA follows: TGTGCCAGCAGTCGCCCCAGTGGGGACACTGAAGCTTTCTTT.

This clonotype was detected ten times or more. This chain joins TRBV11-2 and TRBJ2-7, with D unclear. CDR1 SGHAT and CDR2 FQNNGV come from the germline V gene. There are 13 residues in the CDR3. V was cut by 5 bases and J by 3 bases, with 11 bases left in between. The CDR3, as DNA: TGTGCCAGCAGCAAGGACCTATACTACGAGCAGTACTTC. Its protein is CASSKDLYYEQYF. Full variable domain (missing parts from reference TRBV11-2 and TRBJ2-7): EAGVAQSPRYKIIEKRQSVAFWCNPISGHATLYWYQQILGQGPKLLIQFQNNGVVDDSQLPKDRFSAERLKGVDSTLKIQPAKLEDSAVYLCASSKDLYYEQYFGPGTRLTVT.

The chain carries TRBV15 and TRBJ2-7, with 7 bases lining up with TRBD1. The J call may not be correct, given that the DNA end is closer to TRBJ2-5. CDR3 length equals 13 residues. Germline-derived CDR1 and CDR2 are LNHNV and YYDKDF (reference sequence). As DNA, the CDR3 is TGTGCCACCAGCACAGGACAGGCCGGGACCCAGTACTTC. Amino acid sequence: CATSTGQAGTQYF.

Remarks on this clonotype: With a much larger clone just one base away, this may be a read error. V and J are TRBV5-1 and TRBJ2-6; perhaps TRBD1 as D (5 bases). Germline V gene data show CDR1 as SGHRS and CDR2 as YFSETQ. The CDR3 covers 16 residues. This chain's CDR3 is CASSSDGNSGANVLIF. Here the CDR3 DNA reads TGCGCCAGCAGCTCGGACGGAAACTCTGGGGCCAACGTCCTGATTTTC.

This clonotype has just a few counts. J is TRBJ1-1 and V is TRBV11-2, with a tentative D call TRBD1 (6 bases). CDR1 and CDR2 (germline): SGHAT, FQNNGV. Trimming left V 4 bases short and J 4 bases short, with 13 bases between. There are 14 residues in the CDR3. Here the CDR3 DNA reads TGTGCCAGCAGCTCACAGGGTACGGGCACTGAAGCTTTCTTT. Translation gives CASSSQGTGTEAFF.

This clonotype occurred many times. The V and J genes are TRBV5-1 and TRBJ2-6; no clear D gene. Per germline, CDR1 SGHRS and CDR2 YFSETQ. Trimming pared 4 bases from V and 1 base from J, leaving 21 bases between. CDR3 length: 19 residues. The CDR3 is CASSPVGGTNLSGANVLTF. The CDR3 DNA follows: TGCGCCAGCAGCCCGGTGGGCGGCACGAATTTATCTGGGGCCAACGTCCTGACTTTC.

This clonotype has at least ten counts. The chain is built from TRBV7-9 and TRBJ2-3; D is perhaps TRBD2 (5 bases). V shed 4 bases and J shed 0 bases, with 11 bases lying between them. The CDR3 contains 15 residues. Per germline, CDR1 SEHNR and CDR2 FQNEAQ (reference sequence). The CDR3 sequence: CASSSRTGSTDTQYF. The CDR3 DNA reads TGTGCCAGCAGCTCCCGTACGGGGAGCACAGATACGCAGTATTTT.

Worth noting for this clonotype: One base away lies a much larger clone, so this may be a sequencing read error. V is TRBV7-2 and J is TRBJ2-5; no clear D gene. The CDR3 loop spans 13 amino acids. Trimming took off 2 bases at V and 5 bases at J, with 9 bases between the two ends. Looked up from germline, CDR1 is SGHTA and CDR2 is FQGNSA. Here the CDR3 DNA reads TGTGCCAGCAGCTTATGGGCGGCTGAGACCCAGTACTTC. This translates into CASSLWAAETQYF.

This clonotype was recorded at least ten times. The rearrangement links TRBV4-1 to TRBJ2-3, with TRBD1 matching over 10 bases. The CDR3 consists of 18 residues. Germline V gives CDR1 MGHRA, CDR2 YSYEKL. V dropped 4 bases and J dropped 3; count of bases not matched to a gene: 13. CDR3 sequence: CASSPQIDRGLRTDTQYF. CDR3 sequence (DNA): TGCGCCAGCAGCCCACAAATCGACAGGGGGCTTCGGACAGATACGCAGTATTTT.

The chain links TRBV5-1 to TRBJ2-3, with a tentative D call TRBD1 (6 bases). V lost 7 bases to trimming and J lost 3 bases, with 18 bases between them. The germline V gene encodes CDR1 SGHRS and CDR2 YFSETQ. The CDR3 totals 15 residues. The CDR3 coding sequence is TGCGCCAGCGGCCCGAAGCAGGGGAGTACAGATACGCAGTATTTT. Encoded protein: CASGPKQGSTDTQYF.

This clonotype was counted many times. The CDR3 coding sequence is TGCAGCGTTGGGACAGGGGTTGGGGAGACCCAGTACTTC. This gives the protein CSVGTGVGETQYF. This rearrangement joins TRBV29-1 to TRBJ2-5; 9 bases are a match to TRBD1. The CDR3 covers 13 residues. From germline, CDR1 is SQVTM and CDR2 ANQGSEA. V was clipped by 4 bases and J by 5 bases; unmatched bases: 5.

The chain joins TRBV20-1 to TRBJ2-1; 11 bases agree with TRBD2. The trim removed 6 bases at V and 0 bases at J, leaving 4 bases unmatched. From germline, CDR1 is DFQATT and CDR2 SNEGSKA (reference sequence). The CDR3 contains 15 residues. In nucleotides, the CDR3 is TGCAGTGCACGACTAGCGGGGAGCTCCTACAATGAGCAGTTCTTC. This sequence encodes CSARLAGSSYNEQFF.

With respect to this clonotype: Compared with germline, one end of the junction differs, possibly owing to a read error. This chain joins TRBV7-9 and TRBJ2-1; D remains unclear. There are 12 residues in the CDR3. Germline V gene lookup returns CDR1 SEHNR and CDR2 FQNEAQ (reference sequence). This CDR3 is CASSLGRNERFF. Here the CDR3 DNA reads TGTGCCAGCAGCTTAGGCAGAAATGAGCGGTTCTTC. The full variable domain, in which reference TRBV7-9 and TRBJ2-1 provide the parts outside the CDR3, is DTGVSQNPRHKITKRGQNVTFRCDPISEHNRLYWYRQTLGQGPEFLTYFQNEAQLEKSRLLSDRFSAERPKGSFSTLEIQRTEQGDSAMYLCASSLGRNERFFGPGTRLTVL.

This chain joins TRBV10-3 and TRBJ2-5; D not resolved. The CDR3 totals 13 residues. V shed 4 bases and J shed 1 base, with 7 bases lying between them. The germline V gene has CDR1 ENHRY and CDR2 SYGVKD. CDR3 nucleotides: TGTGCCATCAGTGTGAGGCTCCAAGAGACCCAGTACTTC. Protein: CAISVRLQETQYF.

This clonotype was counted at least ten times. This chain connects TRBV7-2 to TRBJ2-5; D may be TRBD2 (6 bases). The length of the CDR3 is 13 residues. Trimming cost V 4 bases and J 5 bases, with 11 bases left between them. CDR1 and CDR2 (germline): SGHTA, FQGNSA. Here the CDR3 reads CASSSRGTETQYF. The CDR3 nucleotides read TGTGCCAGCAGCTCCCGGGGGACGGAGACCCAGTACTTC.

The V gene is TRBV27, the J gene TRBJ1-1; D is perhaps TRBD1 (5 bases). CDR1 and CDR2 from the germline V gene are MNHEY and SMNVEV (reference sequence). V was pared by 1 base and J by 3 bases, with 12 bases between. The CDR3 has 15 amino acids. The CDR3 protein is CASSLYPGGDTEAFF. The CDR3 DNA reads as TGTGCCAGCAGTTTATATCCCGGGGGGGACACTGAAGCTTTCTTT.

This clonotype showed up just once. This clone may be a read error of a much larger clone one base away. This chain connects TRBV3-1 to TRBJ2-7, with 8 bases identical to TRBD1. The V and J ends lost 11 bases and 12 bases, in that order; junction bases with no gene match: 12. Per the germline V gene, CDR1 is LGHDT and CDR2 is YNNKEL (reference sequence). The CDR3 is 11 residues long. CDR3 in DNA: TGTGCCTCGGGGACAGGAGAGACCCGGTACTTC. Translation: CASGTGETRYF.

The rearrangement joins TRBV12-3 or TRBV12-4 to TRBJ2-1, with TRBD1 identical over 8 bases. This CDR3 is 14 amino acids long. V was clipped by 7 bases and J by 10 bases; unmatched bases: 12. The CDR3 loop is CASTPTGTGQEQFF. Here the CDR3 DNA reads TGTGCCAGCACTCCAACCGGGACAGGACAGGAGCAGTTCTTC.

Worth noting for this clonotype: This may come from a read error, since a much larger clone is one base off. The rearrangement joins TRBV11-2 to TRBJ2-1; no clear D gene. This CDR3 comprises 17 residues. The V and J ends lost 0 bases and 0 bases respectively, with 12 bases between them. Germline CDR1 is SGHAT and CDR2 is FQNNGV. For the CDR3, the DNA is TGTGCCAGCAGCTTAGACCCGTCCATACTCTCCTACAATGAGCAGTTCTTC. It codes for CASSLDPSILSYNEQFF.

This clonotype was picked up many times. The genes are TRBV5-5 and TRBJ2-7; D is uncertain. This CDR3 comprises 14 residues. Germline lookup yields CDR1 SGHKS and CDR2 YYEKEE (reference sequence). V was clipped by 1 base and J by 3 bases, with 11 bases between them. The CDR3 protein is CASSLSYRGYEQYF. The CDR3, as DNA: TGTGCCAGCAGCTTGAGTTATCGCGGCTACGAGCAGTACTTC.